What follows describes a single T cell receptor (beta chain). The data were taken from a study of blood T cells in healthy people across ages. The V gene's germline CDR1 is MNHEY and CDR2 SVGEGT. The CDR3 covers 16 residues. V trimming: 2 bases; J trimming: 2 bases; junction bases outside the gene matches: 8. The second PCR ran about 6 to 12 cycles with a sample-barcoded 5' primer and J-beta primers. MiXCR was run by TCRdb on the 5' RACE reads, yielding one entry per CDR3 protein. This sample has some 800,000 distinct CDR3 sequences, with approximately 48% found just once. The sequenced material came from blood. The J gene is TRBJ1-1, the V gene TRBV6-2 or TRBV6-3; 7 bases map to TRBD1. The clonotype originates from a man aged 55 to 70 in good health. The CDR3 reads CASSYQRGQLNTEAFF. CDR3 sequence (DNA): TGTGCCAGCAGTTACCAGCGGGGACAGCTTAACACTGAAGCTTTCTTT.